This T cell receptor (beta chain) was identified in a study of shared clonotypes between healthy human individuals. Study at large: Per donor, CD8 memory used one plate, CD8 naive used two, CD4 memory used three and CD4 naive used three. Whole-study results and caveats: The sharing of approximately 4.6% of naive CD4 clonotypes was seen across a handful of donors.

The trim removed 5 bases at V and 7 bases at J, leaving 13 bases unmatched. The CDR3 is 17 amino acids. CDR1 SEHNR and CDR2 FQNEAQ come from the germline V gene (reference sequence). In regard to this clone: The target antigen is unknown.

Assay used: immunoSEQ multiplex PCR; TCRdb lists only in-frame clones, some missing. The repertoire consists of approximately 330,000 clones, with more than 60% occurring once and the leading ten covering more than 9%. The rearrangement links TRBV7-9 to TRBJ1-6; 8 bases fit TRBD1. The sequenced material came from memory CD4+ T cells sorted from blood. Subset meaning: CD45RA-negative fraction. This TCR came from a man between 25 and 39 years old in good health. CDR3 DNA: TGTGCCAGCAGCGGACGGACAGGGCAGTTAATGAATTCACCCCTCCACTTT. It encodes CASSGRTGQLMNSPLHF.